This entry describes one TCR beta chain. It was with 60 Vbeta and 13 Jbeta primers that the PCR ran. Sequencing used immunoSEQ multiplex PCR; TCRdb keeps in-frame clones, though not all of them. The sample has roughly 220,000 clones, 82% seen once. The CDR3 is 18 amino acids. Germline lookup yields CDR1 LGHNA and CDR2 YNFKEQ. Trimming removed 3 bases at V and 1 base at J, with 18 bases between. This entry comes from a study of cytomegalovirus exposure and HLA in healthy donors. This sequence originates from a woman between 40 and 55 years old in good health and CMV-seronegative. V usage is TRBV4-2 and J usage is TRBJ2-2; a possible D gene is TRBD2 (6 bases). The sample was PBMCs. The chain's CDR3 is CASSQVGWGSGNTGELFF. The CDR3 DNA reads as TGTGCCAGCAGCCAGGTGGGGTGGGGTAGCGGGAACACCGGGGAGCTGTTTTTT.